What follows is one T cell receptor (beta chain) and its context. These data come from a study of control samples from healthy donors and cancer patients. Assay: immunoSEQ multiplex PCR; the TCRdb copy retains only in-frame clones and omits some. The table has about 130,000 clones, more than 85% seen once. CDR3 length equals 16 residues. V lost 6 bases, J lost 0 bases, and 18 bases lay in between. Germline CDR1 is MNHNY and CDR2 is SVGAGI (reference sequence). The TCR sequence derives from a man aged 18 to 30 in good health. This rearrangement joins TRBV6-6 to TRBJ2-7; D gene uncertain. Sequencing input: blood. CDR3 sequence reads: CASRSPYQMASYEQYF. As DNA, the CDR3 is TGTGCCAGCAGGTCCCCCTACCAAATGGCCTCCTACGAGCAGTACTTC.